What follows are 27 T cell receptor beta chains derived from one specimen sequenced in a study of post-analysis software for immune sequencing data. Unique molecular identifiers were built into the TCR beta cDNA libraries. TCRdb reprocessed the PCR reads via MiXCR and lists one record per CDR3 protein. The table has roughly 400,000 distinct CDR3 sequences, approximately 37% seen once; the top ten hold roughly 8.2%. General study results and limits: Several TRBV segments, TRBV5-6, TRBV5-1 and TRBV20-1 among them, were found more frequent in patients than controls.

For these receptors, no antigen is known. The sequenced sample was blood. The receptors derive from a girl aged 2 to 9 with multiple sclerosis.

This chain connects TRBV7-3 to TRBJ2-7; 9 nucleotides match TRBD1. CDR1 SGHTA and CDR2 FQGTGA come from the germline V gene. The junction had 7 bases not matched to a gene; V was cut back by 4 bases and J by 3 bases. There are 15 residues in the CDR3. In nucleotides, the CDR3 is TGTGCCAGCAGCTCCACCGGGACAGGGCTCTACGAGCAGTACTTC. Its translation is CASSSTGTGLYEQYF.

This clonotype has a single count. The chain has TRBV7-2 and TRBJ1-2; tentative D call: TRBD1 (6 bases). Germline V lookup: CDR1 SGHTA, CDR2 FQGNSA. This CDR3 spans 14 amino acids. Trimming left V 6 bases short and J 3 bases short, with 14 bases between. The chain's CDR3 is CASSEQQGYYGYTF. CDR3 nucleotides: TGTGCCAGCAGTGAACAACAGGGATACTATGGCTACACCTTC. The full variable domain, with the rest looked up from reference TRBV7-2 and TRBJ1-2, is GAGVSQSPSNKVTEKGKDVELRCDPISGHTALYWYRQSLGQGLEFLIYFQGNSAPDKSGLPSDRFSAERTGGSVSTLTIQRTQQEDSAVYLCASSEQQGYYGYTFGSGTRLTVV.

This chain uses TRBV5-1 with TRBJ2-1; D is tentatively TRBD1 or TRBD2 (5 bases each). Germline V gene data show CDR1 as SGHRS and CDR2 as YFSETQ. The CDR3 is made up of 14 amino acids. Trimming took 0 bases from V and 9 from J, leaving 13 bases between them. The CDR3 DNA sequence: TGCGCCAGCAGCTTGGCCGTATTGAGGGGTGAGCAGTTCTTC. It encodes CASSLAVLRGEQFF.

V usage is TRBV5-1 and J usage is TRBJ2-1; D is undetermined. The CDR3 is made up of 13 amino acids. From germline, CDR1 is SGHRS and CDR2 YFSETQ. The V gene lost 4 bases and the J gene lost 6 bases, with 11 bases spanning the gap. This CDR3 reads CASSPRSVNEQFF. The DNA for the CDR3 is TGCGCCAGCAGCCCCAGGTCTGTCAATGAGCAGTTCTTC.

This clonotype was observed a few times. V is TRBV20-1 and J is TRBJ2-1, with 8 bases fitting TRBD2. This CDR3 is built from 15 residues. In germline, CDR1 is DFQATT, CDR2 SNEGSKA (reference sequence). J gave up 3 bases and V 6 bases, and 10 bases lay outside the gene matches. The CDR3 DNA sequence: TGCAGTGCCCGACGGGCACTAGCGGACTACAATGAGCAGTTCTTC. As protein: CSARRALADYNEQFF.

The gene calls are TRBV5-5 and TRBJ2-6, with TRBD1 as a possible D gene (5 bases). Per the germline V gene, CDR1 is SGHKS and CDR2 is YYEKEE (reference sequence). This CDR3 is 17 amino acids long. Between the trimmed V and J ends, which lost 3 bases and 0 bases, there was a span of 13 bases. The CDR3 region has the DNA TGTGCCAGCAGCTCCGGACATTTTTTCTCTGGGGCCAACGTCCTGACTTTC. Translated, it gives CASSSGHFFSGANVLTF.

V is TRBV5-1 and J is TRBJ1-4, with D hard to call. V was trimmed by 2 bases and J by 5 bases, leaving 16 bases between them. Germline loops: CDR1 SGHRS, CDR2 YFSETQ. The CDR3 runs 16 residues. CDR3 in DNA: TGCGCCAGCAGCTTTTCAGAAGACTACATGAATGAAAAACTGTTTTTT. Translated: CASSFSEDYMNEKLFF. Full variable domain (outside the CDR3, taken from reference TRBV5-1 and TRBJ1-4): KAGVTQTPRYLIKTRGQQVTLSCSPISGHRSVSWYQQTPGQGLQFLFEYFSETQRNKGNFPGRFSGRQFSNSRSEMNVSTLELGDSALYLCASSFSEDYMNEKLFFGSGTQLSVL.

This clonotype appeared a few times. The chain has TRBV5-1 and TRBJ2-3; the D gene is possibly TRBD2 (6 bases). The ends were cut back, 0 bases at V and 1 base at J, with 12 bases in the middle. The CDR3 covers 16 residues. The germline V gene has CDR1 SGHRS and CDR2 YFSETQ. CDR3 bases: TGCGCCAGCAGCTTGGCGTGGGCGGGGCGCACAGATACGCAGTATTTT. It translates to CASSLAWAGRTDTQYF.

This clonotype was seen only a few times. This rearrangement joins TRBV7-2 to TRBJ2-3; 7 bases agree with TRBD2. V lost 4 bases to trimming and J lost 2 bases; unmatched junction nucleotides: 3. The germline CDR1 and CDR2 sequences are SGHTA and FQGNSA. The CDR3 has 14 amino acids. CDR3 amino acids: CASSWDYYTDTQYF. The CDR3 bases are TGTGCCAGCAGCTGGGACTACTACACAGATACGCAGTATTTT.

V usage is TRBV6-1 and J usage is TRBJ1-5; TRBD1 agrees at 9 bases. V shed 7 bases, J shed 5 bases, and the junction held 9 bases outside the gene matches. The germline gives CDR1 MNHNS, CDR2 SASEGT. The length of the CDR3 is 15 residues. CDR3 protein: CASTRHRQGDQPQHF. Written as DNA, the CDR3 is TGTGCCAGCACCCGACACCGACAGGGGGATCAGCCCCAGCATTTT.

This clonotype showed up many times. V and J are TRBV20-1 and TRBJ2-1, with 7 bases fitting TRBD2. Per germline, CDR1 DFQATT and CDR2 SNEGSKA (reference sequence). This CDR3 has 14 residues. The trim removed 5 bases at V and 4 bases at J, leaving 8 bases unmatched. CDR3 sequence reads: CSAVRGSSYNEQFF. CDR3 coding DNA: TGCAGTGCTGTCCGCGGGAGCTCGTACAATGAGCAGTTCTTC.

The V gene is TRBV28, the J gene TRBJ1-4; D unresolved. Germline CDR1 reads MDHEN; CDR2 reads SYDVKM. This CDR3 has 14 amino acids. Trimming took off 1 base at V and 6 bases at J, with 9 bases between the two ends. CDR3 in amino acids: CASSLLTTDEKLFF. The CDR3 DNA reads TGTGCCAGCAGTTTATTGACAACAGATGAAAAACTGTTTTTT.

This clonotype was detected only a few times. The rearrangement joins TRBV20-1 to TRBJ2-3; tentatively, D is TRBD2 (6 bases). The CDR3 runs 21 residues. Trimming shortened V by 3 bases and J by 0 bases, and 31 bases separated the two germline ends. From germline, CDR1 is DFQATT and CDR2 SNEGSKA (reference sequence). The CDR3 region is CSASIWGDDEPTTISTDTQYF. The CDR3 nucleotides are TGCAGTGCTAGTATCTGGGGGGATGATGAGCCCACAACTATTAGCACAGATACGCAGTATTTT.

The rearrangement joins TRBV11-2 to TRBJ1-2; 8 bases are shared with TRBD1. Losses at the gene ends were 4 bases for V and 2 bases for J; bases not matched to a gene: 3. This CDR3 has 14 amino acids. The germline V gene has CDR1 SGHAT and CDR2 FQNNGV. The CDR3 nucleotides are TGTGCCAGCAGCTCGGACAGGGTAAACTATGGCTACACCTTC. Protein sequence: CASSSDRVNYGYTF.

This chain uses TRBV6-5 with TRBJ2-2; D uncertain. With 0 bases removed from V and 0 bases from J, the gap between germline ends came to 11 bases. The CDR3 covers 17 residues. Looked up from germline, CDR1 is MNHEY and CDR2 is SVGAGI. The DNA of the CDR3 is TGTGCCAGCAGTTACTCGAGATGGCCTGCGAACACCGGGGAGCTGTTTTTT. It encodes CASSYSRWPANTGELFF.

The chain carries TRBV4-1 and TRBJ2-1, with unresolved D. CDR1 MGHRA and CDR2 YSYEKL come from the germline V gene. V lost 2 bases and J lost 3, with 14 bases in between. The length of the CDR3 is 16 residues. CDR3 sequence: CASSQIWAPSYNEQFF. The CDR3 region has the DNA TGCGCCAGCAGCCAAATTTGGGCACCGAGCTACAATGAGCAGTTCTTC.

In its sample, this clonotype was seen a few times. The chain links TRBV20-1 to TRBJ2-7; D assignment may be TRBD1 or TRBD2 (5 bases each). The germline V gene has CDR1 DFQATT and CDR2 SNEGSKA (reference sequence). The V and J ends lost 6 bases and 4 bases respectively, with 10 bases between them. The CDR3 loop spans 11 amino acids. CDR3 loop: CSARDAYEQYF. The CDR3 DNA reads TGCAGTGCCAGGGACGCGTACGAGCAGTACTTC.

This chain connects TRBV12-3 or TRBV12-4 to TRBJ2-5, with D possibly matching TRBD2 (5 bases). The length of the CDR3 is 12 residues. V lost 5 bases and J lost 7, with 11 bases in between. The CDR3 region has the DNA TGTGCCAGCAGTCTGGGCGAGGGGACCCAGTACTTC. This sequence encodes CASSLGEGTQYF.

This chain links TRBV20-1 with TRBJ1-6; no definite D call. CDR1 is DFQATT and CDR2 is SNEGSKA in the germline V gene (reference sequence). The V end lost 2 bases, the J end lost 8 bases, and 13 bases lay between the germline ends. This CDR3 has 14 amino acids. The CDR3 DNA follows: TGCAGTGCTAGATCGGATAGTTGGGATTCACCCCTCCACTTT. Residues: CSARSDSWDSPLHF.

This clonotype was seen a handful of times. This chain uses TRBV20-1 with TRBJ1-4; D unclear. The CDR3 spans 11 residues. Germline V gene data show CDR1 as DFQATT and CDR2 as SNEGSKA (reference sequence). The V gene lost 0 bases and the J gene lost 8 bases, with 4 bases spanning the gap. CDR3 region: CSARDREKLFF. The CDR3 DNA follows: TGCAGTGCTAGAGACCGGGAAAAACTGTTTTTT.

The chain joins TRBV7-3 to TRBJ2-1; 14 nucleotides align to TRBD2. CDR1 and CDR2 (germline): SGHTA, FQGTGA. With V trimmed by 0 bases and J by 6 bases, 19 bases remained unmatched. The CDR3 spans 22 residues. CDR3 residues: CASSLTPTIGAGLAGVSNEQFF. The CDR3 DNA reads as TGTGCCAGCAGCTTAACCCCGACTATCGGAGCGGGACTAGCGGGAGTATCCAATGAGCAGTTCTTC.

The genes are TRBV6-2 or TRBV6-3 and TRBJ2-7; no definite D call. Germline V gives CDR1 MNHEY, CDR2 SVGEGT. With 5 bases removed from V and 3 bases from J, the gap between germline ends came to 11 bases. The CDR3 is 13 amino acids. In DNA form, the CDR3 reads TGTGCCAGCAGTAGTCGGGTGGGCTACGAGCAGTACTTC. It yields the protein CASSSRVGYEQYF.

This chain links TRBV18 with TRBJ2-5; 11 positions match TRBD1. The CDR3 is made up of 16 amino acids. Looked up from germline, CDR1 is KGHSH and CDR2 is LQKENI. J lost 5 bases, V lost 3 bases, and 8 bases had no gene match. In DNA, the CDR3 is TGTGCCAGCTCACCGTTATACCGGGACAGGGGGGAGACCCAGTACTTC. Translated, it gives CASSPLYRDRGETQYF. Full variable domain (outside the CDR3, taken from reference TRBV18 and TRBJ2-5): NAGVMQNPRHLVRRRGQEARLRCSPMKGHSHVYWYRQLPEEGLKFMVYLQKENIIDESGMPKERFSAEFPKEGPSILRIQQVVRGDSAAYFCASSPLYRDRGETQYFGPGTRLLVL.

The chain uses TRBV21-1 and TRBJ2-5; TRBD1 reflects the table's D call only, with no check against the DNA. TRBV21-1 is termed a pseudogene. The CDR3 extends over 14 amino acids. CDR3 protein: CASSKETGQETQYF. Written as DNA, the CDR3 is TGTGCCAGCAGCAAAGAGACAGGACAAGAGACCCAGTACTTC.

The V call is TRBV4-2, the J call TRBJ2-2; D is unclear. Trimming cost V 1 base and J 3 bases, with 12 bases left between them. CDR1 LGHNA and CDR2 YNFKEQ come from the germline V gene. This CDR3 has 16 residues. The CDR3 DNA is TGTGCCAGCAGCCAAGGAATTAAAGGTGACACCGGGGAGCTGTTTTTT. It encodes CASSQGIKGDTGELFF.

The V call is TRBV27, the J call TRBJ2-3; 9 bases line up with TRBD2. CDR1 and CDR2 from the germline V gene are MNHEY and SMNVEV (reference sequence). The trim removed 4 bases at V and 2 bases at J, leaving 7 bases unmatched. This CDR3 spans 16 amino acids. The CDR3 sequence: CASSSISGSTTDTQYF. The CDR3 coding sequence is TGTGCCAGCAGTTCTATTAGCGGGAGTACCACAGATACGCAGTATTTT.

This clonotype has a handful of counts. This chain links TRBV7-3 with TRBJ2-7, with 7 bases aligning to TRBD1. Trimming took 2 bases from V and 7 from J; bases not matched to a gene: 14. This CDR3 is built from 16 residues. Germline CDR1 SGHTA, CDR2 FQGTGA. This CDR3 reads CASSLWAGTVYNEQYF. The CDR3 DNA is TGTGCCAGCAGCTTATGGGCCGGGACAGTCTACAATGAGCAGTACTTC.